This record concerns one T cell receptor delta chain sequence. A junction boundary mismatches the germline segment, possibly from a read error. The germline CDR1 and CDR2 sequences are GEAIGNYY and EKD. The CDR3 sequence is 19 residues long. This sample was taken from a study of gamma-delta chains in newborns, infants, children. Study details: Microbial exposure reportedly drives polyclonal innate γδ T cell expansion after birth.

TCRdb reran clone calling via CATT on the reads. The sample lists 10,000 to 13,000 delta-chain clones, about 9.4% occurring once. The sample consisted of blood. This chain joins TRDV2 and TRDJ1; 8 bases line up with TRDD3. The TCR originated in a child who was a newborn, infant or young child, either healthy, febrile or measles-vaccinated (not recorded which). The CDR3 sequence: CACDTGGLTGGSYTDKLIF. CDR3 DNA: TGTGCCTGCGACACCGGAGGCCTAACTGGGGGCTCCTACACCGATAAACTCATCTTT.